The 12 T cell receptor beta chains reported below all come from one sample, sequenced in a study of CD8 T cells in ankylosing spondylitis. General study points: A motif in TCR beta, a set of about eight highly homologous variants, appeared characteristic of ankylosing spondylitis blood.

From the 5' RACE reads, TCRdb called clonotypes with MiXCR, one entry per CDR3 protein. This table has under 550,000 distinct CDR3 sequences, 20% to 30% appearing once. Their cognate antigens are unknown. The sample taken for sequencing was blood, either unsorted or a sorted T cell fraction (not recorded which). The receptors come from a male donor with ankylosing spondylitis.

This sequence joins TRBV28 and TRBJ1-5; D call uncertain. The CDR3 is made up of 12 amino acids. The V gene's germline CDR1 is MDHEN and CDR2 SYDVKM. Trimming removed 10 bases from V and 2 bases from J, with 9 bases in between. CDR3 sequence reads: CATTGGNQPQHF. CDR3 in DNA: TGTGCCACCACCGGGGGCAATCAGCCCCAGCATTTT.

This sequence joins TRBV5-1 and TRBJ2-3; 10 nucleotides line up with TRBD2. This CDR3 is built from 18 residues. Germline CDR1 SGHRS, CDR2 YFSETQ. V dropped 0 bases and J dropped 5; count of bases not matched to a gene: 12. This CDR3 is CASSLGVGVLAGGDTQYF. The CDR3 DNA sequence: TGCGCCAGCAGCTTGGGCGTTGGGGTGTTAGCGGGAGGAGATACGCAGTATTTT.

The chain recombines TRBV20-1 with TRBJ2-3, with 10 bases lining up with TRBD2. The CDR3 spans 14 residues. The V and J ends lost 7 bases and 4 bases, in that order; junction bases with no gene match: 8. The germline CDR1 and CDR2 sequences are DFQATT and SNEGSKA (reference sequence). CDR3 region: CSVESGRAADTQYF. CDR3 DNA: TGCAGTGTTGAAAGCGGGAGGGCCGCAGATACGCAGTATTTT.

The gene calls are TRBV5-1 and TRBJ1-1; D is uncertain. The CDR3 contains 14 residues. Germline CDR1 SGHRS, CDR2 YFSETQ. Trimming took 1 base from V and 2 from J, leaving 9 bases between them. CDR3 nucleotide sequence: TGCGCCAGCAGCTTGAACCTTAGAAACACTGAAGCTTTCTTT. This gives the protein CASSLNLRNTEAFF.

This clonotype was seen a few times. The chain is built from TRBV11-2 and TRBJ2-5, with a tentative D call TRBD1 (5 bases). In germline, CDR1 is SGHAT, CDR2 FQNNGV. This CDR3 spans 14 amino acids. The ends were cut back, 4 bases at V and 2 bases at J, with 11 bases in the middle. CDR3 nucleotide sequence: TGTGCCAGCAGCTCTCGGCGACAGCAAGAGACCCAGTACTTC. It translates to CASSSRRQQETQYF.

The sample holds a few counts of this clonotype. The rearrangement links TRBV12-3 or TRBV12-4 to TRBJ2-7, with 7 bases lining up with TRBD1. V shed 4 bases, J shed 5 bases, and the junction held 5 bases outside the gene matches. This CDR3 is built from 13 residues. In nucleotides, the CDR3 is TGTGCCAGCAGTTCTACAGGGGTCGACGAGCAGTACGTC. Translating it yields CASSSTGVDEQYV.

This clonotype was seen a single time. V and J are TRBV13 and TRBJ2-1; perhaps TRBD1 as D (6 bases). The CDR3 is made up of 15 amino acids. With 5 bases removed from V and 8 bases from J, the gap between germline ends came to 19 bases. Germline V gene data show CDR1 as PRHDT and CDR2 as FYEKMQ (reference sequence). CDR3 sequence (DNA): TGTGCCAGCAGCCCTACAGGGTCGGGGCGTGATGAGCAGTTCTTC. It translates to CASSPTGSGRDEQFF.

This chain uses TRBV7-2 with TRBJ2-3; a weak D match, TRBD1 (6 bases). Germline V gives CDR1 SGHTA, CDR2 FQGNSA. This CDR3 has 13 residues. Trimming removed 5 bases at V and 3 bases at J, with 9 bases between. The DNA of the CDR3 is TGTGCCAGCAGCATGAGGGGGACAGATACGCAGTATTTT. Translating gives CASSMRGTDTQYF.

This clonotype appeared a few times. The chain combines TRBV5-1 with TRBJ1-1, with 7 bases that match TRBD1. CDR1 SGHRS and CDR2 YFSETQ come from the germline V gene. The CDR3 length is 14 residues. V trimming: 5 bases; J trimming: 1 base; junction bases outside the gene matches: 5. CDR3 bases: TGCGCCAGCAGAATCCGGGACAGGAACACTGAAGCTTTCTTT. The encoded protein is CASRIRDRNTEAFF. The whole variable domain, filled in from reference TRBV5-1 and TRBJ1-1, reads KAGVTQTPRYLIKTRGQQVTLSCSPISGHRSVSWYQQTPGQGLQFLFEYFSETQRNKGNFPGRFSGRQFSNSRSEMNVSTLELGDSALYLCASRIRDRNTEAFFGQGTRLTVV.

This clonotype has more than one count but fewer than ten. This chain connects TRBV28 to TRBJ1-1; D remains unclear. Germline V gene sequence: CDR1 MDHEN, CDR2 SYDVKM. The V and J ends lost 6 bases and 1 base respectively, with 12 bases between them. CDR3 length equals 14 residues. CDR3: CASSTTATNTEAFF. DNA of the CDR3: TGTGCCAGCAGCACCACAGCAACGAACACTGAAGCTTTCTTT.

The chain uses TRBV10-3 and TRBJ2-7, with TRBD1 as a possible D gene (5 bases). The CDR3 contains 14 residues. CDR1 ENHRY and CDR2 SYGVKD come from the germline V gene. Deletions cut 4 bases from V and 1 base from J, with 11 bases between. CDR3 in DNA: TGTGCCATCAGTGTAAAACAGGCTTCCTACGAGCAGTACTTC. It is translated as CAISVKQASYEQYF.

The chain recombines TRBV5-1 with TRBJ2-6; maybe TRBD1 (5 bases). V lost 4 bases and J 0 bases, leaving 11 bases between the germline ends. The length of the CDR3 is 16 residues. CDR1 and CDR2 from the germline V gene are SGHRS and YFSETQ. The CDR3 loop reads CASSIRQFSGANVLTF. The CDR3 DNA reads as TGCGCCAGCAGCATAAGACAGTTCTCTGGGGCCAACGTCCTGACTTTC. The variable domain in full, completed from reference TRBV5-1 and TRBJ2-6, reads KAGVTQTPRYLIKTRGQQVTLSCSPISGHRSVSWYQQTPGQGLQFLFEYFSETQRNKGNFPGRFSGRQFSNSRSEMNVSTLELGDSALYLCASSIRQFSGANVLTFGAGSRLTVL.